This is a list of T cell receptor beta chains from one sample in a study of PD-1 blockade in classical Hodgkin lymphoma. Clones were sequenced by immunoSEQ multiplex PCR, and TCRdb holds only the in-frame ones, with some missing. The sample carries approximately 44,000 clones, 70% to 80% recorded once. Sequencing used peripheral blood mononuclear cells (PBMCs), obtained at baseline. Receptor source: a human donor with classical Hodgkin lymphoma. CDR3s include the opening cysteine and the closing phenylalanine or tryptophan. A D gene is named only where the DNA matches it firmly. Part of the rows lack a size; the others show once, few, many or a class for expanded clones.

j_call v_call clone_size d_call cdr3_aa cdr3_nt
TRBJ1-2 TRBV10-3 - TRBD1 CAIRGTGLNYGYTF TGTGCCATCAGGGGGACAGGACTCAACTATGGCTACACCTTC
TRBJ1-5 TRBV6-6 - - CASSPSGRGNQPQHF TGTGCCAGCAGCCCTTCCGGTCGGGGGAATCAGCCCCAGCATTTT
TRBJ2-4 TRBV27 - TRBD2 CASRGPLAGLAKNIQYF TGTGCCAGCAGGGGACCACTAGCGGGACTAGCCAAAAACATTCAGTACTTC
TRBJ1-1 TRBV7-9 - - CASSGRQVPNTEAFF TGTGCCAGCAGCGGCCGACAGGTACCGAACACTGAAGCTTTCTTT
TRBJ2-5 TRBV7-3 medium-sized TRBD2 CASSLGLAGGGETQYF TGTGCCAGCAGCTTAGGACTAGCGGGAGGGGGAGAGACCCAGTACTTC
TRBJ2-7 TRBV5-6 - - CASSFQTYEQYF TGTGCCAGCAGCTTTCAGACCTACGAGCAGTACTTC
TRBJ1-2 TRBV4-1 - - CASSLTKVNYGYTF TGCGCCAGCAGCCTAACGAAAGTTAACTATGGCTACACCTTC
TRBJ1-2 TRBV6-5 - - CASSYLDGNYGYTF TGTGCCAGCAGTTACCTGGACGGGAACTATGGCTACACCTTC
TRBJ2-7 TRBV7-2 - TRBD2 CASSFGLADYEQYF TGTGCCAGCAGCTTCGGACTAGCGGACTACGAGCAGTACTTC
TRBJ1-1 TRBV19 - - CASTQGWFTEAFF TGTGCCAGTACTCAGGGGTGGTTTACTGAAGCTTTCTTT
TRBJ1-1 TRBV27 - - CASYRASEAFF TGTGCCAGCTACAGGGCCTCGGAAGCTTTCTTT
TRBJ2-7 TRBV6-6 - - CASSYSTASSYEQYF TGTGCCAGCAGTTACTCGACCGCTAGCTCCTACGAGCAGTACTTC
TRBJ1-1 TRBV25-1 - - CASSQGMNTEAFF TGTGCCAGCAGTCAGGGCATGAACACTGAAGCTTTCTTT
TRBJ1-4 TRBV19 once - CASSILGHRGEKLFF TGTGCCAGTAGTATCCTCGGGCATCGGGGTGAAAAACTGTTTTTT
TRBJ1-1 TRBV4-3 - - CASSQEGHTEAFF TGCGCCAGCAGCCAAGAGGGGCACACTGAAGCTTTCTTT
TRBJ2-6 TRBV6-4 - - CANSETDSGANVLTF TGTGCCAACAGTGAGACGGACTCTGGGGCCAACGTCCTGACTTTC
TRBJ2-2 TRBV11-2 - - CASSLGQGTGELFF TGTGCCAGCAGCTTAGGCCAAGGAACCGGGGAGCTGTTTTTT
TRBJ2-1 TRBV30 - TRBD2 CAWSQGRGGNEQFF TGTGCCTGGAGCCAGGGGCGGGGGGGGAATGAGCAGTTCTTC
TRBJ2-7 TRBV4-1 - TRBD2 CASSPIAGSSYEQYF TGCGCCAGCAGCCCTATAGCGGGAAGCTCCTACGAGCAGTACTTC
TRBJ2-7 TRBV4-1 - - CASSQVFRGEQYF TGCGCCAGCAGCCAAGTTTTTCGAGGAGAGCAGTACTTC
TRBJ2-7 TRBV7-2 - - CASSFPLGVASYEQYF TGTGCCAGCAGCTTTCCGTTGGGGGTCGCCTCCTACGAGCAGTACTTC
TRBJ2-2 TRBV5-5 - - CASSLDPPMNTGELFF TGTGCCAGCAGCTTGGATCCCCCGATGAACACCGGGGAGCTGTTTTTT
TRBJ2-1 TRBV29-1 - TRBD1 CSGTGGLFGDYNEQFF TGCAGCGGGACAGGGGGCTTATTCGGGGATTACAATGAGCAGTTCTTC
TRBJ1-2 TRBV4-3 - - CASSQAEGDLNYGYTF TGCGCCAGCAGCCAAGCCGAGGGGGATCTGAACTATGGCTACACCTTC
TRBJ1-1 TRBV5-1 few - CASSPRGQENTEAFF TGCGCCAGCAGCCCCCGAGGGCAGGAGAACACTGAAGCTTTCTTT
TRBJ2-7 TRBV6-6 few - CASSVGVAYEQYF TGTGCCAGCAGCGTAGGCGTCGCCTACGAGCAGTACTTC
TRBJ2-7 TRBV28 - - CASRSRQSSYEQYF TGTGCCAGCAGGTCCCGCCAGAGCTCCTACGAGCAGTACTTC
TRBJ1-2 TRBV4-2 - - CASSQDAVGYGYTF TGTGCCAGCAGCCAAGATGCTGTAGGCTATGGCTACACCTTC
TRBJ2-7 TRBV6-6 - TRBD2 CASTERLAGETYEQYF TGTGCCAGCACCGAACGTCTAGCGGGGGAAACTTACGAGCAGTACTTC
TRBJ2-3 TRBV4-3 medium-sized - CASSQIRGDTQYF TGCGCCAGCAGCCAAATACGGGGAGATACGCAGTATTTT
TRBJ2-7 TRBV27 - - CASRTGTYYEQYF TGTGCCAGCAGAACCGGGACTTACTACGAGCAGTACTTC
TRBJ2-3 TRBV7-9 few - CASSGWPSSTDTQYF TGTGCCAGCAGCGGGTGGCCCTCTAGCACAGATACGCAGTATTTT
TRBJ2-2 TRBV7-6 - TRBD2 CASSFPLAGANTGELFF TGTGCCAGCAGCTTTCCCCTAGCGGGCGCAAACACCGGGGAGCTGTTTTTT
TRBJ1-5 TRBV4-1 - - CASSDLDQPQHF TGCGCCAGCAGTGATTTAGATCAGCCCCAGCATTTT
TRBJ2-1 TRBV6-4 - TRBD2 CASSDSGSGDYNEQFF TGTGCCAGCAGTGACTCAGGGAGCGGGGACTACAATGAGCAGTTCTTC
TRBJ1-1 TRBV14 few - CASSHRKGLMNTEAFF TGTGCCAGCAGCCACAGAAAGGGACTGATGAACACTGAAGCTTTCTTT
TRBJ2-1 TRBV13 - - CASSLGVRVEQFF TGTGCCAGCAGCTTAGGTGTAAGGGTTGAGCAGTTCTTC
TRBJ2-4 TRBV7-9 once TRBD2 CASSSPSGGVAKNIQYF TGTGCCAGCAGCTCTCCTAGCGGGGGAGTGGCCAAAAACATTCAGTACTTC
TRBJ2-1 TRBV7-3 once - CASSLLSGADNEQFF TGTGCCAGCAGCTTACTTTCGGGAGCCGACAATGAGCAGTTCTTC
TRBJ2-1 TRBV4-3 - TRBD2 CASSQETSGSEQFF TGCGCCAGCAGCCAAGAGACTAGCGGGAGTGAGCAGTTCTTC